The 8 T cell receptor beta chains listed next were all sequenced from one sample in a study of blood T cell repertoires in COVID-19. Assay: immunoSEQ multiplex PCR; the TCRdb copy retains only in-frame clones and omits some. The sample yields some 200,000 clones, approximately 80% seen once. The sample comprised peripheral blood. The receptor source for this set is a woman between 35 and 50 years old who had recovered from COVID-19.

This sequence joins TRBV7-3 and TRBJ2-3; 9 nucleotides match TRBD1. The CDR3 extends over 16 amino acids. Germline V gene lookup returns CDR1 SGHTA and CDR2 FQGTGA. Trimming cost V 1 base and J 0 bases; bases outside gene matches: 2. CDR3 nucleotides: TGTGCCAGCAGCTTAATAGGACAGGGGAGCACAGATACGCAGTATTTT. Translating gives CASSLIGQGSTDTQYF.

This chain connects TRBV24-1 to TRBJ1-2, with D perhaps matching TRBD1 (5 bases). The CDR3 runs 12 residues. The V gene lost 3 bases and the J gene lost 5 bases, with 6 bases spanning the gap. Germline-derived CDR1 and CDR2 are KGHDR and SFDVKD. Here the CDR3 DNA reads TGTGCCACCAGTGATGCAGGGTATGGCTACACCTTC. Protein product: CATSDAGYGYTF.

The chain combines TRBV5-5 with TRBJ2-5; 9 positions agree with TRBD1. Germline V lookup: CDR1 SGHKS, CDR2 YYEKEE (reference sequence). The CDR3 totals 16 residues. V lost 4 bases to trimming and J lost 2 bases; unmatched junction nucleotides: 9. CDR3 sequence (DNA): TGTGCCAGCAGCCACCGAACGACAGGGGGGCAAGAGACCCAGTACTTC. This gives the protein CASSHRTTGGQETQYF.

In DNA, the CDR3 is TGTGCCAGCAGCGGGTTCGGGACATTCACGGACACAGATACGCAGTATTTT. This sequence encodes CASSGFGTFTDTDTQYF. The chain is built from TRBV9 and TRBJ2-3, with a tentative D call TRBD1 (6 bases). V was clipped by 3 bases and J by 2 bases, with 19 bases between them. The CDR3 runs 17 residues. The germline gives CDR1 SGDLS, CDR2 YYNGEE.

CDR3 coding DNA: TGCGCCAGCAGTGCTCAGGCTGCTGTTGAAAAACTGTTTTTT. This encodes CASSAQAAVEKLFF. The chain uses TRBV10-2 and TRBJ1-4; no clear D gene. This CDR3 has 14 amino acids. Looked up from germline, CDR1 is WSHSY and CDR2 is SAAADI. V was shortened by 4 bases and J by 7 bases, with 13 bases between the two germline ends.

V is TRBV28 and J is TRBJ2-2, with D hard to call. Germline-derived CDR1 and CDR2 are MDHEN and SYDVKM. The CDR3 runs to 13 residues. V dropped 3 bases and J dropped 4 bases, with 6 bases sitting between them. CDR3 DNA sequence: TGTGCCAGCAGTTTTGAGGTCACCGGGGAGCTGTTTTTT. Amino acids: CASSFEVTGELFF.

The gene calls are TRBV6-6 and TRBJ1-1, with 8 positions matching TRBD1. V trimming: 2 bases; J trimming: 3 bases; junction bases outside the gene matches: 2. Germline CDR1 reads MNHNY; CDR2 reads SVGAGI (reference sequence). CDR3 length: 14 residues. The CDR3 sequence is CASSYPTGDTEAFF. CDR3 nucleotides: TGTGCCAGCAGTTACCCGACAGGGGACACTGAAGCTTTCTTT.

Written as DNA, the CDR3 is TGCAGTGCTAGTTTAAGGGGGTCGGGTGAGCAGTTCTTC. Its translation is CSASLRGSGEQFF. This chain links TRBV20-1 with TRBJ2-1; D is perhaps TRBD1 (6 bases). CDR3 size: 13 residues. Trimming removed 3 bases at V and 9 bases at J, with 15 bases between. Looked up from germline, CDR1 is DFQATT and CDR2 is SNEGSKA (reference sequence).